Listed here are 21 T cell receptor beta chains from one sample, sequenced in a study of blood T cell repertoires in COVID-19. Here immunoSEQ multiplex PCR was the method, and the copy in TCRdb shows in-frame clones only, minus some. The repertoire includes 200,000 or so clones, around 90% of them detected once, and 0.65% to 0.85% sits in the top ten. Sequences were obtained from peripheral blood. The source of these receptors is a man aged 55-75 years with COVID-19, enrolled during active disease.

The chain joins TRBV5-4 to TRBJ2-7; 9 bases match TRBD1. Per the germline V gene, CDR1 is SGHNT and CDR2 is YYREEE (reference sequence). Germline trimming cut 1 base from V and 3 bases from J; bases unmatched to any gene: 5. The CDR3 runs to 15 residues. CDR3 DNA sequence: TGTGCCAGCAGCTTGCCGGGACAGGGACTCTACGAGCAGTACTTC. Encoded protein: CASSLPGQGLYEQYF.

The chain carries TRBV11-2 and TRBJ2-7; the match to TRBD1 covers 9 bases. The J segment lost 6 bases and the V segment lost 0 bases, leaving 6 bases of the junction unmatched. Germline V lookup: CDR1 SGHAT, CDR2 FQNNGV. The CDR3 loop spans 15 amino acids. CDR3 DNA: TGTGCCAGCAGCTTAGAGAGGACAGGGGAAGGCGAGCAGTACTTC. Encoded protein: CASSLERTGEGEQYF.

The gene calls are TRBV11-2 and TRBJ2-1; D not certain. This CDR3 region has 15 residues. The germline V gene has CDR1 SGHAT and CDR2 FQNNGV. Trimming took 2 bases from V and 7 from J, leaving 15 bases between them. The CDR3 sequence: CASSLNTIAGNEQFF. The CDR3 nucleotides are TGTGCCAGCAGCTTAAACACTATAGCTGGAAATGAGCAGTTCTTC.

Worth noting for this clone: At the DNA level, this CDR3 is encoded by other sequences in the same sample as well. The chain combines TRBV18 with TRBJ1-5; 8 bases line up with TRBD1. CDR1 KGHSH and CDR2 LQKENI come from the germline V gene. The CDR3 runs to 14 residues. V lost 6 bases to trimming and J lost 4 bases; unmatched junction nucleotides: 5. The CDR3 DNA is TGTGCCAGCTCGCCCGGACAGGGAAATCAGCCCCAGCATTTT. Residues: CASSPGQGNQPQHF.

This sequence joins TRBV4-3 and TRBJ1-2; 7 bases are shared with TRBD1. The CDR3 sequence is 18 residues long. V shed 0 bases and J 3 bases; nucleotides not matched to a gene: 13. Germline V gives CDR1 LGHNA, CDR2 YSLEER. For the CDR3, the DNA is TGCGCCAGCAGCCAAGATTGGGGACAGCCCCAACTTTACTATGGCTACACCTTC. It codes for CASSQDWGQPQLYYGYTF.

The chain recombines TRBV6-5 with TRBJ1-2; possibly TRBD1 for D (6 bases). V was pared by 3 bases and J by 3 bases, with 8 bases between. The germline V gene has CDR1 MNHEY and CDR2 SVGAGI. CDR3 length: 13 residues. Here the CDR3 reads CASSYEGDYGYTF. The CDR3 DNA reads TGTGCCAGCAGTTATGAGGGGGACTATGGCTACACCTTC.

The chain carries TRBV18 and TRBJ2-3, with D possibly matching TRBD1 (6 bases). The CDR3 is made up of 15 amino acids. Trimming removed 3 bases from V and 2 bases from J, with 12 bases in between. Germline CDR1 reads KGHSH; CDR2 reads LQKENI. The CDR3: CASSPWTEPTDTQYF. For the CDR3, the DNA is TGTGCCAGCTCACCCTGGACAGAGCCCACAGATACGCAGTATTTT.

J is TRBJ2-3 and V is TRBV21-1; the table assigns TRBD1, which was not confirmed against the DNA. TRBV21-1 is a listed pseudogene. The CDR3 runs to 16 residues. Here the CDR3 DNA reads TGTGCCAGCAGCAAACGACAGGGGCGCCTTTGGGGTACGCAGTATTTT. Its translation is CASSKRQGRLWGTQYF.

The V and J genes are TRBV19 and TRBJ1-5; the D is unclear. CDR3 length: 16 amino acids. Germline V gene sequence: CDR1 LNHDA, CDR2 SQIVND (reference sequence). Trimming stripped 3 bases from V and 3 bases from J, with 15 bases between. As DNA, the CDR3 is TGTGCCAGTAGTATCCCCGCGGCGGGTATCAATCAGCCCCAGCATTTT. Its protein is CASSIPAAGINQPQHF.

This clone was seen just once. The gene calls are TRBV5-4 and TRBJ2-1; 7 nucleotides agree with TRBD2. The length of the CDR3 is 17 residues. The junction had 18 bases not matched to a gene; V was cut back by 6 bases and J by 6 bases. The germline V gene has CDR1 SGHNT and CDR2 YYREEE (reference sequence). CDR3 nucleotides: TGTGCCAGCAAAGATGGGGTTAAAGTGGGAGGGTTCAATGAGCAGTTCTTC. This gives the protein CASKDGVKVGGFNEQFF.

The V call is TRBV2, the J call TRBJ2-1; D is ambiguous. This CDR3 has 13 amino acids. Deletions cut 4 bases from V and 7 bases from J, with 11 bases between. CDR1 SNHLY and CDR2 FYNNEI come from the germline V gene. The chain's CDR3 is CASSVSNVNEQFF. The DNA for the CDR3 is TGTGCCAGCAGTGTCTCTAACGTGAATGAGCAGTTCTTC.

The chain employs TRBV4-1 and TRBJ1-2, with TRBD1 as a possible D gene (5 bases). This CDR3 has 16 residues. Germline-derived CDR1 and CDR2 are MGHRA and YSYEKL. Trimming cost V 4 bases and J 0 bases, with 15 bases left between them. Here the CDR3 reads CASSLSTATANYGYTF. DNA for the CDR3: TGCGCCAGCAGCCTATCCACAGCGACAGCTAACTATGGCTACACCTTC.

The chain uses TRBV5-6 and TRBJ2-7, with D possibly TRBD1 on 5 matching bases. CDR3 length equals 13 residues. Trimming removed 3 bases at V and 4 bases at J, with 11 bases between. CDR1 is SGHDT, CDR2 YYEEEE, per germline. For the CDR3, the DNA is TGTGCCAGCAGCTACGAGACAGAATACGAGCAGTACTTC. It yields the protein CASSYETEYEQYF. Full variable domain (missing parts from reference TRBV5-6 and TRBJ2-7): DAGVTQSPTHLIKTRGQQVTLRCSPKSGHDTVSWYQQALGQGPQFIFQYYEEEERQRGNFPDRFSGHQFPNYSSELNVNALLLGDSALYLCASSYETEYEQYFGPGTRLTVT.

This sequence joins TRBV9 and TRBJ1-1; the match to TRBD1 covers 10 bases. The CDR3 loop spans 16 amino acids. The germline CDR1 and CDR2 sequences are SGDLS and YYNGEE. V gave up 0 bases and J gave up 6 bases; unmatched junction bases: 8. As DNA, the CDR3 is TGTGCCAGCAGCGTAGATCCGGGACAGGGGTGGGCTGAAGCTTTCTTT. It is translated as CASSVDPGQGWAEAFF.

This clone was observed a handful of times. The rearrangement links TRBV18 to TRBJ2-7; D is undetermined. The CDR3 runs 13 residues. CDR1 KGHSH and CDR2 LQKENI come from the germline V gene. Trimming stripped 0 bases from V and 0 bases from J, with 3 bases between. The CDR3 loop is CASSPPSSYEQYF. CDR3 DNA sequence: TGTGCCAGCTCACCACCGAGCTCCTACGAGCAGTACTTC.

V usage is TRBV5-5 and J usage is TRBJ1-2; D remains ambiguous. CDR1 is SGHKS, CDR2 YYEKEE, per germline (reference sequence). Trimming removed 0 bases at V and 5 bases at J, with 17 bases between. The CDR3 has 16 amino acids. The CDR3 sequence is CASSLDWFDTEYGYTF. As DNA, the CDR3 is TGTGCCAGCAGCTTGGATTGGTTTGACACCGAGTATGGCTACACCTTC.

This clone occurred once. The gene calls are TRBV2 and TRBJ2-2; 9 bases fit TRBD1. This CDR3 region has 17 residues. V shed 7 bases and J 7 bases; nucleotides not matched to a gene: 16. Germline CDR1 is SNHLY and CDR2 is FYNNEI. For the CDR3, the DNA is TGTGCCAGCACCCGACACTCCGGGACAGGGATTATCGGGGAGCTGTTTTTT. Translated, it gives CASTRHSGTGIIGELFF. The full variable domain, its missing parts supplied by reference TRBV2 and TRBJ2-2, is EPEVTQTPSHQVTQMGQEVILRCVPISNHLYFYWYRQILGQKVEFLVSFYNNEISEKSEIFDDQFSVERPDGSNFTLKIRSTKLEDSAMYFCASTRHSGTGIIGELFFGEGSRLTVL.

There are a few counts of this clone. V is TRBV6-5 and J is TRBJ1-3, with D possibly being TRBD1 (5 bases). Germline CDR1 MNHEY, CDR2 SVGAGI. CDR3 size: 15 residues. V gave up 6 bases and J gave up 2 bases, with 14 bases separating them. The CDR3 nucleotides are TGTGCCAGCAGCAGCCTGGGGGGGGCTGGAAACACCATATATTTT. It encodes CASSSLGGAGNTIYF.

The CDR3 loop reads CASSVFGNTIYF. CDR3 coding DNA: TGTGCCAGTAGTGTATTCGGAAACACCATATATTTT. The chain recombines TRBV19 with TRBJ1-3; D gene uncertain. Deletions cut 5 bases from V and 4 bases from J, with 6 bases between. In germline, CDR1 is LNHDA, CDR2 SQIVND (reference sequence). This CDR3 contains 12 residues.

J is TRBJ2-1 and V is TRBV7-2; 9 bases fit TRBD2. Germline V gives CDR1 SGHTA, CDR2 FQGNSA. The V segment lost 5 bases and the J segment 3 bases; nucleotides outside the gene matches: 5. CDR3 length: 15 residues. The CDR3 DNA follows: TGTGCCAGCAGCCCAGCTAGCGGGATCTACAATGAGCAGTTCTTC. As protein: CASSPASGIYNEQFF.

A single count supports this clone. V and J are TRBV6-5 and TRBJ2-1; TRBD2 matches at 10 bases. The CDR3 sequence is 14 residues long. Trimming removed 9 bases from V and 6 bases from J; junction bases left unmatched: 8. Germline values: CDR1 MNHEY, CDR2 SVGAGI. Here the CDR3 reads CASRRASGGNEQFF. In nucleotides, the CDR3 is TGTGCCAGTAGACGGGCTAGCGGGGGCAATGAGCAGTTCTTC.